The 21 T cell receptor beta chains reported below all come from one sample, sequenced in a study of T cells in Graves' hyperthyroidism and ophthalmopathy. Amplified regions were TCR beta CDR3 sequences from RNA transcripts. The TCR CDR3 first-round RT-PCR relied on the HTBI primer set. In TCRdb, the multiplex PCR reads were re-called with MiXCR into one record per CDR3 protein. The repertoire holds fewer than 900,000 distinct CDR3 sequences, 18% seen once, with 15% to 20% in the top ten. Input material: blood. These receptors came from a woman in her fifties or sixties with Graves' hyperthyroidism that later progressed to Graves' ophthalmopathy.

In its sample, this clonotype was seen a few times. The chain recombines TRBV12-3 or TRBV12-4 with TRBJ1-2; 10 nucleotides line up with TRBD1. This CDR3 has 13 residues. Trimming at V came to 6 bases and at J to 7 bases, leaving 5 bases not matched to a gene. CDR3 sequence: CASRSDRGPGYTF. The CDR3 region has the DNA TGTGCCAGCAGATCAGACAGGGGGCCTGGCTACACCTTC.

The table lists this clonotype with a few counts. The CDR3 loop reads CASTYREKQETQYF. CDR3 sequence (DNA): TGTGCCAGCACCTACAGGGAGAAGCAAGAGACCCAGTACTTC. The gene calls are TRBV9 and TRBJ2-5, with D possibly matching TRBD1 (6 bases). The CDR3 spans 14 residues. V was cut by 6 bases and J by 2 bases, with 14 bases left in between. Germline assignment: CDR1 SGDLS and CDR2 YYNGEE.

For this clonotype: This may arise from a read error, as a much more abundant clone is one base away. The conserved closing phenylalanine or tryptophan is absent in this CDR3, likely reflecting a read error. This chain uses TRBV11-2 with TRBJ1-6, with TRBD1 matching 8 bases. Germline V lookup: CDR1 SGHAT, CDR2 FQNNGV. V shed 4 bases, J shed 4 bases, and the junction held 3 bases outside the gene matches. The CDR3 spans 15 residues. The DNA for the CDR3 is TGTGCCAGCAGCTCGGGACAGGCTTATAATTCACCCCTCCACTCT. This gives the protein CASSSGQAYNSPLHS.

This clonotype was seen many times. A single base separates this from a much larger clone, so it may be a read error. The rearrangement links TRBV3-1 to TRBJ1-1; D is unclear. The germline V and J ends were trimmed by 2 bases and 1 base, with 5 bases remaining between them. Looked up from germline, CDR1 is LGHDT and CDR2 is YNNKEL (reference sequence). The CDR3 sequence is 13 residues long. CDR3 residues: CASSQIGNTEAFF. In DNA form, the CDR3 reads TGTGCCAGCAGCCAAATAGGGAACACTGAAGCTTTCTTT.

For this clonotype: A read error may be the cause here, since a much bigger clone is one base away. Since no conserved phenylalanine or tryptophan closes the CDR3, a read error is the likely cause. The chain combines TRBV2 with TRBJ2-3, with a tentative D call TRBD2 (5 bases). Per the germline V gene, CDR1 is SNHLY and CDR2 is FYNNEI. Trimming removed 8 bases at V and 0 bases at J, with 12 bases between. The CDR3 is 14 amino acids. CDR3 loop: CASANGVSTDTQYL. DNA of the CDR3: TGTGCCAGCGCGAACGGGGTTAGCACAGATACGCAGTATCTT.

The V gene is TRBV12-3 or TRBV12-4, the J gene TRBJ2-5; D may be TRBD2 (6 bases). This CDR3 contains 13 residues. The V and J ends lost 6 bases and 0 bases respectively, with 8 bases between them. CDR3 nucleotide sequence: TGTGCCAGCAGCGCGGGGAACCAAGAGACCCAGTACTTC. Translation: CASSAGNQETQYF.

The CDR3, as DNA: TGTGCCAGCAGTTACGAGGGACAGGCCTACGAGCAGTACTTC. Encoded protein: CASSYEGQAYEQYF. This sequence joins TRBV6-5 and TRBJ2-7; 8 bases map to TRBD1. The V gene's germline CDR1 is MNHEY and CDR2 SVGAGI. The trim removed 2 bases at V and 2 bases at J, leaving 2 bases unmatched. This CDR3 is built from 14 residues.

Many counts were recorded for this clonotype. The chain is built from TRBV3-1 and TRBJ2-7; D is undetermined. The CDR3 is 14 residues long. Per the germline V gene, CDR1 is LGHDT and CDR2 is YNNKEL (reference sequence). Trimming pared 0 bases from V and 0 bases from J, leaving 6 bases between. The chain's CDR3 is CASSQERSSYEQYF. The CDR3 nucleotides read TGTGCCAGCAGCCAAGAGCGAAGCTCCTACGAGCAGTACTTC.

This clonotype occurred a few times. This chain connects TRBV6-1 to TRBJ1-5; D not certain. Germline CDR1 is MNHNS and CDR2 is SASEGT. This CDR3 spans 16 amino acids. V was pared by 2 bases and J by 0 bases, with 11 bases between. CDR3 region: CASSEIEDYSNQPQHF. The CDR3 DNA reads TGTGCCAGCAGTGAAATCGAGGACTATAGCAATCAGCCCCAGCATTTT.

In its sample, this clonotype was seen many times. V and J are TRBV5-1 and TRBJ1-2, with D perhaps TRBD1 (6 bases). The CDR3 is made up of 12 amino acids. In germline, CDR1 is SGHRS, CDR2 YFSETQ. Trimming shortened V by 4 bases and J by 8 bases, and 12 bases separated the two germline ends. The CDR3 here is CASSLGGHGYTF. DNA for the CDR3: TGCGCCAGCAGCCTTGGGGGACACGGCTACACCTTC.

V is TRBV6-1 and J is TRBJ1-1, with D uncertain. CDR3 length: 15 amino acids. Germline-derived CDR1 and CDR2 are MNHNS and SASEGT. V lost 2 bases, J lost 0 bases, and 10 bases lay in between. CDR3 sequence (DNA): TGTGCCAGCAGTGAATGGGAGGGTATGAACACTGAAGCTTTCTTT. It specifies CASSEWEGMNTEAFF.

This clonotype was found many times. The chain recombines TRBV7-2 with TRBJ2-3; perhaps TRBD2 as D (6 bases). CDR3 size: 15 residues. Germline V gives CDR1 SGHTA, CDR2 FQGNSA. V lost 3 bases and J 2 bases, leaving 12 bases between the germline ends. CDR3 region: CASSLDGSFTDTQYF. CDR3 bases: TGTGCCAGCAGCTTGGACGGGAGTTTCACAGATACGCAGTATTTT.

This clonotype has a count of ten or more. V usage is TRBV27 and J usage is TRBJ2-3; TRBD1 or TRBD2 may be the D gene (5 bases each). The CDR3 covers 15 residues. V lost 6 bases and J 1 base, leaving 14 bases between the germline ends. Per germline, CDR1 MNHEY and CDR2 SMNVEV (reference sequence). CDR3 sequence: CASSLAGYGTDTQYF. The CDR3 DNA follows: TGTGCCAGCAGCCTAGCAGGGTACGGCACAGATACGCAGTATTTT.

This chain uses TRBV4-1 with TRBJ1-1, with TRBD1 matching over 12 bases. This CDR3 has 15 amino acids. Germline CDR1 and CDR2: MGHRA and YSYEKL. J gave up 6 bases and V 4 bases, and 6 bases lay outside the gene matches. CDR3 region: CASSPGQGAISEAFF. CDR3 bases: TGCGCCAGCAGCCCGGGACAGGGGGCGATATCTGAAGCTTTCTTT.

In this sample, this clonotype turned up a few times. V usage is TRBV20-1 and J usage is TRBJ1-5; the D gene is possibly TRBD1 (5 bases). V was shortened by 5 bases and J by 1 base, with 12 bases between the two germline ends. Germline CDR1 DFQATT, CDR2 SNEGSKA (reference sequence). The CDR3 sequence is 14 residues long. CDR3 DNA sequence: TGCAGTGCTGGGACGCTAAGGAGCAATCAGCCCCAGCATTTT. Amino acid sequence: CSAGTLRSNQPQHF.

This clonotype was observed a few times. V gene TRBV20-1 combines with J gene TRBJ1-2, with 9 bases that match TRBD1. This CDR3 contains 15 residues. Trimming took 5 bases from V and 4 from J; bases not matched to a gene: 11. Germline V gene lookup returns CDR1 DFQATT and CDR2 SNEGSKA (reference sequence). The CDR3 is CSAQGADRGFYGYTF. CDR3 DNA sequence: TGCAGTGCTCAAGGGGCGGACAGGGGATTCTATGGCTACACCTTC.

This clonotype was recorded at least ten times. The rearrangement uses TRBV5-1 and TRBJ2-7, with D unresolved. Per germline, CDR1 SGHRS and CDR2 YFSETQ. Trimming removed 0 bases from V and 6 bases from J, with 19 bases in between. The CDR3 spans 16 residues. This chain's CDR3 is CASSLDGSLQMGEQYF. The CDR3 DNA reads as TGCGCCAGCAGCTTGGATGGGTCACTCCAGATGGGCGAGCAGTACTTC.

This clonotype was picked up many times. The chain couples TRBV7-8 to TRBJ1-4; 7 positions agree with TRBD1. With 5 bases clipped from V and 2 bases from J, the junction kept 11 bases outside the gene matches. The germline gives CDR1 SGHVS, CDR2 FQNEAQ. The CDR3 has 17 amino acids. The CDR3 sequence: CASSRWAPGQTNEKLFF. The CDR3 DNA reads TGTGCCAGCAGCCGTTGGGCCCCGGGACAGACTAATGAAAAACTGTTTTTT.

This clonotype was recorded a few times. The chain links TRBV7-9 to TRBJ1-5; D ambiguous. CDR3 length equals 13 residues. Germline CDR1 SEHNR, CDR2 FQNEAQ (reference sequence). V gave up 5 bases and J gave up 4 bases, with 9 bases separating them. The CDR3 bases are TGTGCCAGCAGCAACAGCCTTAATCAGCCCCAGCATTTT. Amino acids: CASSNSLNQPQHF.

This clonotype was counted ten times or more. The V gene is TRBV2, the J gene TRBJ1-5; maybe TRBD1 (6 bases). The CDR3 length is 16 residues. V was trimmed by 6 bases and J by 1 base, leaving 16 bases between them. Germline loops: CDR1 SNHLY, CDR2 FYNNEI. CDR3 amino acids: CASRSQQGLSNQPQHF. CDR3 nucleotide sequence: TGTGCCAGCAGATCTCAACAGGGACTAAGCAATCAGCCCCAGCATTTT.

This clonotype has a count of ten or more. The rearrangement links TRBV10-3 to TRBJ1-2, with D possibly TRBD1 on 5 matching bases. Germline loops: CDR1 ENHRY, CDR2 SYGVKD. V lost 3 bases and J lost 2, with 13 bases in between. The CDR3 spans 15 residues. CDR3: CAISDPRAVNYGYTF. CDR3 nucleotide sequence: TGTGCCATCAGTGATCCCAGGGCAGTAAACTATGGCTACACCTTC.